This TCR beta chain was found in a study of Ad26.COV2.S vaccination and SARS-CoV-2 variants (dated by TCRdb to 2020 to 2022). With respect to the entire study: TCRbeta repertoire sequencing was used to assess the specificity and breadth of SARS-CoV-2-reactive T cell receptors after Ad26.COV2.S vaccination. A total of roughly 32 samples were included in the TCR-sequenced set, comprising roughly 19 Ad26.COV2.S vaccine recipients, 5 placebo recipients and 8 SARS-CoV-2 convalescent individuals. The investigation overall reported the following: After vaccination, spike-specific CD8+ and CD4+ T cell responses were reported to show substantial breadth. According to the authors, total T cell responses may have been underestimated by the TCR breadth and depth analyses. Ad26.COV2.S recipients had higher spike-specific TCR breadth than placebo recipients (P = 0.0014). Non-spike TCR breadth was comparable between vaccine and placebo recipients, consistent with the vaccine containing only spike.

TCRbeta CDR3 regions were sequenced with the immunoSEQ Assay. After extraction, genomic DNA underwent amplification by bias-controlled multiplex PCR, followed by high-throughput sequencing. As for the authors' bioinformatics: To quantify the absolute abundance of each unique TCRbeta CDR3 region, sequences were collapsed and filtered. Usable DNA was measured by amplifying reference genes present in all nucleated cells, and TCRbeta template counts were normalized to that usable DNA to estimate T cell fraction. Repertoire TCRs were annotated as SARS-CoV-2-specific when V gene, CDR3 amino acid sequence and J gene were exactly matched to a known reactive TCR set. The reference SARS-CoV-2 TCR set was derived from MIRA and filtered for enrichment in COVID-19-positive ImmuneCODE repertoires, a step that removed public or cross-reactive TCRs. Using the MIRA antigens, annotated TCRs were further analysed by specific ORF or by position within an ORF. Breadth was defined as annotated unique rearrangements over total unique productive rearrangements; depth was the summed frequency of those rearrangements. Two-sided Wilcoxon rank-sum tests were applied when comparing TCR breadth between groups. As stored in TCRdb, this immuneACCESS dataset retains in-frame rearrangements with V and J assigned. A fraction of the clones does not appear; measured against another copy, unresolved V genes explain less than half of the discrepancy, and the remainder lacks a known reason. V and J calls and clone size come straight from that table; D and trimming were deduced from the DNA. The table for this sample lists over 110,000 clones; approximately 90% of them were counted only once. The biggest ten clones account for 5% of the sample.

At the junction V is shortened by 3 bases and J by 0 bases, with 6 bases in between. Counted from cysteine to phenylalanine, this CDR3 has 14 amino acids. CDR3 DNA is the only sequence kept; it has 42 bases, read in frame from the first base. Looking up the germline V gene (reference sequence) yields CDR1 LNHDA and CDR2 SQIVND. A word on this clone: The clone's antigen remains unknown. It has no much larger one-base neighbor in the sample; base qualities were not kept.

The time point label of this sample denotes: individuals recovered from natural SARS-CoV-2 infection. The source was peripheral blood, collected after recovery from COVID-19. Recombination linked TRBV19 to TRBJ1-3; the D gene lacks a confident call. The receptor was isolated from a human donor who had recovered from COVID-19. The CDR3 protein is CASSIGHSGNTIYF. The nucleotide sequence is TGTGCCAGTAGTATCGGGCACTCTGGAAACACCATATATTTT.